This passage covers 21 T cell receptor beta chains from one sample sequenced in a study of blood T cell repertoires in COVID-19. Sequencing used immunoSEQ multiplex PCR; TCRdb keeps in-frame clones, though not all of them. The table has roughly 140,000 clones, 80% to 90% seen once. The source material was peripheral blood. These receptors all come from a middle-aged woman with acute or convalescent COVID-19.

The CDR3 reads CASSEARRRTTYF. In DNA, the CDR3 is TGTGCCAGCAGTGAAGCGCGGCGTCGAACAACATATTTT. J is TRBJ1-3 and V is TRBV6-1; unclear D gene. In germline, CDR1 is MNHNS, CDR2 SASEGT. The CDR3 sequence is 13 residues long. V lost 0 bases to trimming and J lost 15 bases, with 15 bases between them.

In its sample, this clone was seen once. The V and J genes are TRBV12-3 or TRBV12-4 and TRBJ2-1; tentative D call: TRBD2 (5 bases). The germline V and J ends were trimmed by 4 bases and 7 bases, with 8 bases remaining between them. This CDR3 comprises 12 residues. The CDR3 nucleotides are TGTGCCAGCAGTTGGAGAGGGAATGAGCAGTTCTTC. Protein sequence: CASSWRGNEQFF.

This clone was seen just once. CDR3 in amino acids: CASSLRGGSQNYGYTF. In DNA form, the CDR3 reads TGTGCCAGCAGCTTGAGGGGCGGTTCCCAGAACTATGGCTACACCTTC. The chain couples TRBV5-4 to TRBJ1-2; tentatively, D is TRBD1 (5 bases). This CDR3 is built from 16 residues. The germline V gene encodes CDR1 SGHNT and CDR2 YYREEE (reference sequence). V lost 1 base, J lost 2 bases, and 15 bases lay in between.

The V gene is TRBV19, the J gene TRBJ1-2; D may be TRBD1 (6 bases). CDR3 length: 15 residues. Germline CDR1 reads LNHDA; CDR2 reads SQIVND (reference sequence). Deletions cut 6 bases from V and 4 bases from J, with 18 bases between. The CDR3, as DNA: TGTGCCAGTAGAGACAGGTCGGGACACCTCTATGGCTACACCTTC. It is translated as CASRDRSGHLYGYTF.

For the CDR3, the DNA is TGTGCCATCAGTGAATCGGGAAATCAGCCCCAGCATTTT. It yields the protein CAISESGNQPQHF. V usage is TRBV10-3 and J usage is TRBJ1-5; no firm D call. The V and J ends lost 3 bases and 4 bases respectively, with 7 bases between them. This CDR3 region has 13 residues. Germline V CDR1 and CDR2: ENHRY, SYGVKD.

The chain links TRBV19 to TRBJ1-1; D perhaps matches TRBD1 (5 bases). Germline values: CDR1 LNHDA, CDR2 SQIVND (reference sequence). The CDR3 sequence is 11 residues long. With 8 bases removed from V and 4 bases from J, the gap between germline ends came to 8 bases. This CDR3 is CASWRGTEAFF. In DNA, the CDR3 is TGTGCCAGTTGGAGGGGCACTGAAGCTTTCTTT. Looking up the rest from reference TRBV19 and TRBJ1-1 gives the full variable domain: DGGITQSPKYLFRKEGQNVTLSCEQNLNHDAMYWYRQDPGQGLRLIYYSQIVNDFQKGDIAEGYSVSREKKESFPLTVTSAQKNPTAFYLCASWRGTEAFFGQGTRLTVV.

V usage is TRBV4-3 and J usage is TRBJ2-1, with TRBD2 identical over 10 bases. J lost 13 bases, V lost 0 bases, and 12 bases had no gene match. This CDR3 is built from 16 residues. Germline V gives CDR1 LGHNA, CDR2 YSLEER. The CDR3, as DNA: TGCGCCAGCAGCCAAGATACGGGGACTAGCGATGTGGTTCAGTTCTTC. Its translation: CASSQDTGTSDVVQFF.

The V call is TRBV7-3, the J call TRBJ2-1; the D is unclear. This CDR3 region has 13 residues. CDR1 and CDR2 (germline): SGHTA, FQGTGA. With 2 bases removed from V and 4 bases from J, the gap between germline ends came to 6 bases. CDR3 residues: CASSLAPYNEQFF. CDR3 coding DNA: TGTGCCAGCAGCTTAGCGCCGTACAATGAGCAGTTCTTC.

The chain links TRBV4-2 to TRBJ2-1; 8 bases line up with TRBD2. Germline-derived CDR1 and CDR2 are LGHNA and YNFKEQ. Trimming took 0 bases from V and 6 from J; bases not matched to a gene: 4. The CDR3 spans 15 residues. The CDR3 DNA follows: TGTGCCAGCAGCCAAGATAACGGGAGGGGCAATGAGCAGTTCTTC. Translation: CASSQDNGRGNEQFF.

Turning to this clone: Other DNA sequences in the sample encode the same CDR3. The chain links TRBV7-2 to TRBJ1-3; 7 nucleotides align to TRBD1. V shed 5 bases, J shed 4 bases, and the junction held 5 bases outside the gene matches. The CDR3 extends over 14 amino acids. Germline V gene sequence: CDR1 SGHTA, CDR2 FQGNSA. The CDR3 DNA sequence: TGTGCCAGCAGCCCAGACAGGGCAGGAAACACCATATATTTT. This sequence encodes CASSPDRAGNTIYF.

This clone occurred a few times. This chain links TRBV3-1 (or the pseudogene TRBV3-2) with TRBJ1-2; D gene unclear. CDR1 is LGHDT and CDR2 is YNNKEL in the germline V gene (reference sequence). The CDR3 has 14 amino acids. Trimming stripped 1 base from V and 13 bases from J, with 19 bases between. Written as DNA, the CDR3 is TGTGCCAGCAGCCAAGGTGCGGGGTTCCTAACCTTCACCTTC. This encodes CASSQGAGFLTFTF.

This chain connects TRBV19 to TRBJ1-2; a weak D match, TRBD1 (5 bases). Germline V gene sequence: CDR1 LNHDA, CDR2 SQIVND (reference sequence). This CDR3 spans 13 amino acids. V lost 9 bases, J lost 4 bases, and 15 bases lay in between. The CDR3, as DNA: TGTGCCAGCACCCCGGACAATAGCTATGGCTACACCTTC. Translation: CASTPDNSYGYTF. Looking up the rest from reference TRBV19 and TRBJ1-2 gives the full variable domain: DGGITQSPKYLFRKEGQNVTLSCEQNLNHDAMYWYRQDPGQGLRLIYYSQIVNDFQKGDIAEGYSVSREKKESFPLTVTSAQKNPTAFYLCASTPDNSYGYTFGSGTRLTVV.

This clone qualifies as medium-sized. V usage is TRBV5-1 and J usage is TRBJ1-1; the match to TRBD1 covers 10 bases. Trimming removed 4 bases from V and 2 bases from J; junction bases left unmatched: 5. Per germline, CDR1 SGHRS and CDR2 YFSETQ. The length of the CDR3 is 15 residues. The CDR3 coding sequence is TGCGCCAGCAGCATCGAGACAGGGGGCAACACTGAAGCTTTCTTT. Residues: CASSIETGGNTEAFF.

This rearrangement joins TRBV10-3 to TRBJ1-4; possible D gene TRBD1, 6 bases. Trimming shortened V by 6 bases and J by 7 bases, and 15 bases separated the two germline ends. CDR3 size: 14 residues. CDR1 and CDR2 (germline): ENHRY, SYGVKD. DNA of the CDR3: TGTGCCATCAGACGGGACAAGGGGAGTGAAAAACTGTTTTTT. Protein product: CAIRRDKGSEKLFF.

The genes are TRBV18 and TRBJ2-3; no clear D. V was clipped by 4 bases and J by 5 bases, with 7 bases between them. Per germline, CDR1 KGHSH and CDR2 LQKENI. The CDR3 has 12 amino acids. CDR3 nucleotide sequence: TGTGCCAGCTCACTCACGGGAGATACGCAGTATTTT. Its protein product is CASSLTGDTQYF.

The chain couples TRBV9 to TRBJ1-5, with D uncertain. Per the germline V gene, CDR1 is SGDLS and CDR2 is YYNGEE. The germline V and J ends were trimmed by 4 bases and 1 base, with 12 bases remaining between them. The CDR3 sequence is 15 residues long. The CDR3 nucleotides read TGTGCCAGCAGCCGTGTTGGAGGGAGCAATCAGCCCCAGCATTTT. Amino acid sequence: CASSRVGGSNQPQHF.

The chain has TRBV5-6 and TRBJ1-6; TRBD1 aligns across 9 bases. Trimming at V came to 4 bases and at J to 0 bases, leaving 8 bases not matched to a gene. This CDR3 spans 18 amino acids. CDR1 and CDR2 from the germline V gene are SGHDT and YYEEEE. CDR3 in amino acids: CASSTDRGFSSYNSPLHF. CDR3 sequence (DNA): TGTGCCAGCAGCACCGACAGGGGGTTTAGCTCCTATAATTCACCCCTCCACTTT.

The V call is TRBV18, the J call TRBJ2-1; tentative D call: TRBD2 (5 bases). Germline V gene sequence: CDR1 KGHSH, CDR2 LQKENI. V dropped 2 bases and J dropped 4 bases, with 6 bases sitting between them. The CDR3 consists of 13 residues. The CDR3 DNA follows: TGTGCCAGCTCACCAGGGGAGTACAATGAGCAGTTCTTC. It codes for CASSPGEYNEQFF.

The chain recombines TRBV2 with TRBJ1-5, with unresolved D. The V gene lost 6 bases and the J gene lost 2 bases, with 14 bases spanning the gap. Germline V gene lookup returns CDR1 SNHLY and CDR2 FYNNEI. CDR3 size: 15 residues. The CDR3 protein is CASSDTESGNQPQHF. The CDR3 DNA is TGTGCCAGCAGCGATACAGAATCGGGCAATCAGCCCCAGCATTTT.

This chain joins TRBV7-3 and TRBJ1-2; the match to TRBD1 covers 10 bases. The ends lost 3 bases at V and 6 bases at J; junction bases unmatched: 13. The CDR3 is 17 amino acids. The germline V gene has CDR1 SGHTA and CDR2 FQGTGA. The DNA of the CDR3 is TGTGCCAGCAGCTTGACAGGGGGCTTCGTTCCTATGAATGGCTACACCTTC. This encodes CASSLTGGFVPMNGYTF. Filled out from reference TRBV7-3 and TRBJ1-2, the complete variable domain reads GAGVSQTPSNKVTEKGKYVELRCDPISGHTALYWYRQSLGQGPEFLIYFQGTGAADDSGLPNDRFFAVRPEGSVSTLKIQRTERGDSAVYLCASSLTGGFVPMNGYTFGSGTRLTVV.

This clone showed up just once. The chain has TRBV12-5 and TRBJ2-2; D is unclear. The CDR3 covers 11 residues. V was shortened by 5 bases and J by 9 bases, with 7 bases between the two germline ends. Germline CDR1 and CDR2: LGHNT and FRNRAP. The CDR3 spells CASGPDRELFF. CDR3 sequence (DNA): TGTGCTAGTGGTCCAGACAGGGAGCTGTTTTTT.